This T cell receptor beta chain comes out of a study of shared clonotypes between healthy human individuals. Sequenced by immunoSEQ multiplex PCR; TCRdb stores in-frame clones only, minus some. The table lists some 690,000 clones, 80% to 95% of them singletons, with 34% in the top ten. V trimming: 5 bases; J trimming: 5 bases; junction bases outside the gene matches: 14. The CDR3 runs 16 residues. Germline V lookup: CDR1 MNHEY, CDR2 SMNVEV (reference sequence). What was sequenced was memory CD8+ T cells from PBMCs. Subset noted: CD45RO+ cells pooled with CCR7-negative TemRA cells. The clonotype originates from a man in his late teens or twenties in good health. Some clones in this sample may be carry-over from other donors' samples. V gene TRBV27 combines with J gene TRBJ1-1; 7 positions agree with TRBD1. For the CDR3, the DNA is TGTGCCAGCAGTCCCGGCCTCAGGGGGTTTGATACTGAAGCTTTCTTT. Its protein is CASSPGLRGFDTEAFF.